This TCR beta chain was documented in a study of T cell responses to AZD1222 COVID-19 vaccine. This table comes from immunoSEQ multiplex PCR, and its TCRdb copy is limited to in-frame clones, with some not included. The repertoire includes roughly 93,000 clones, 89% of them detected once, and under 5.5% sits in the top ten. This clone was detected only once. Germline CDR1 is MDHEN and CDR2 is SYDVKM. This CDR3 spans 16 amino acids. Trimming removed 10 bases from V and 3 bases from J; junction bases left unmatched: 16. The source was peripheral blood, collected 28 days after the second AZD1222 dose. This rearrangement joins TRBV28 to TRBJ2-7, with 9 bases matching TRBD1. The sequence was collected from an adult who received the AZD1222 COVID-19 vaccine. As DNA, the CDR3 is TGTGCCAACCCGGGACAGGGTTATCCGGAGCACTACGAGCAGTACTTC. Encoded protein: CANPGQGYPEHYEQYF. Filled out from reference TRBV28 and TRBJ2-7, the complete variable domain reads DVKVTQSSRYLVKRTGEKVFLECVQDMDHENMFWYRQDPGLGLRLIYFSYDVKMKEKGDIPEGYSVSREKKERFSLILESASTNQTSMYLCANPGQGYPEHYEQYFGPGTRLTVT.